This TCR beta chain is drawn from a study of blood T cell repertoires in COVID-19. Study in general: Researchers got acute and convalescent COVID-19 samples from the United States, Italy and Spain. The analysed material was cDNA or gDNA that came from T cells, B-cell-depleted T cells, or PBMCs.

Germline V lookup: CDR1 SGHTA, CDR2 FQGNSA. This CDR3 spans 14 amino acids. V was trimmed by 5 bases and J by 1 base, leaving 10 bases between them. Original handling: Counts of nucleated cells, estimated from reference gene primer amplification, were obtained. Produced via immunoSEQ multiplex PCR; TCRdb's table is partial and in-frame only. V, J and clone size reflect that table, while D and trimming were determined from the DNA. The table shows fewer than 110,000 clones, with 70% to 90% occurring only once. The chain employs TRBV7-2 and TRBJ2-3; no clear D. The specimen was peripheral blood. The source is a human donor in a cohort sampled during active COVID-19. CDR3: CASSPGGGTDTQYF. The CDR3 bases are TGTGCCAGCAGCCCCGGTGGAGGCACAGATACGCAGTATTTT.